This TCR beta chain was captured by sequencing in a study of blood T cell repertoires in COVID-19. Across the whole study: Both acute and convalescent COVID-19 samples were obtained from the United States, Italy and Spain. Sources were T cells, B-cell-depleted T cells, or PBMCs; the material itself was cDNA or gDNA.

As processed by the authors: The assay estimated nucleated cells by amplifying reference gene primers. Some clones are missing from TCRdb's copy, which holds only in-frame ones; the method was immunoSEQ multiplex PCR. From that table come the V and J calls and clone size; the DNA was used to work out D and trimming. The sample lists about 77,000 clones, about 72% occurring once. This clone has just one count. The length of the CDR3 is 16 residues. V was trimmed by 2 bases and J by 0 bases, leaving 14 bases between them. Looked up from germline, CDR1 is SGHRS and CDR2 is YFSETQ. This clonotype originated in a man in his 70s with active or convalescent COVID-19. The sequenced material came from peripheral blood. The chain joins TRBV5-1 to TRBJ2-5; D might be TRBD2 (6 bases). CDR3 region: CASSFAGGSYQETQYF. The DNA of the CDR3 is TGCGCCAGCAGCTTCGCCGGGGGATCGTACCAAGAGACCCAGTACTTC.